Given below is one T cell receptor beta chain in context. The data derive from a study of cytomegalovirus exposure and HLA in healthy donors. Profiled with immunoSEQ multiplex PCR; TCRdb holds only in-frame clones, not every one. The sample holds 200,000 to 300,000 clones, around 85% seen once. V lost 0 bases and J lost 5, with 20 bases in between. The CDR3 has 17 residues. Germline CDR1 reads LNHNV; CDR2 reads YYDKDF (reference sequence). Material for sequencing was PBMCs. The genes are TRBV15 and TRBJ2-7; D may be TRBD1 (6 bases). The sequence came from a woman aged 25 to 39 in good health and CMV-seropositive. The CDR3 nucleotides are TGTGCCACCAGCAGAGAAGGGCCGAGTGGGACAATCCACGAGCAGTACTTC. It is translated as CATSREGPSGTIHEQYF.